This T cell receptor beta chain was sequenced for a study of PD-L1 blockade in urothelial cancer. Added to each PCR by spiking were synthetic TCR analog templates. Profiling relied on immunoSEQ multiplex PCR, and the TCRdb table lists in-frame clones only, not all of them. This table has roughly 50,000 clones, 85% to 90% appearing once. Study results and caveats: Pretreatment blood TCR clonality under the median forecast improved survival. More expansion of tumor-associated blood clones, seen at 3 weeks, marked durable-benefit patients.

The time point denotes: pretreatment peripheral blood. Germline CDR1 and CDR2: SGDLS and YYNGEE. The V gene end was trimmed by 4 bases and the J gene end by 7 bases; junction bases not matched to a gene: 9. This CDR3 has 14 residues. Remarks on this clone: What it recognizes is unknown.

Sample: PBMCs, taken around atezolizumab (anti-PD-L1) treatment. The chain joins TRBV9 to TRBJ2-7; 9 bases are shared with TRBD1. The TCR comes from a man between 65 and 79 years old with urothelial cancer. DNA of the CDR3: TGTGCCAGCAGCCGCGGGGGACAGGGTGGGGAGCAGTACTTC. This encodes CASSRGGQGGEQYF.